The 4 T cell receptor beta chains presented below share a single source sample, sequenced in a study of T cells in Graves' hyperthyroidism and ophthalmopathy. The CDR3 regions of TCR beta were amplified from RNA transcripts. A first-round RT-PCR of the TCR CDR3 used the HTBI primer set. Each CDR3 protein is one row after TCRdb ran MiXCR on the multiplex PCR reads. The profile shows roughly 500,000 distinct CDR3 sequences, roughly 15% of them singletons. The sequenced sample consisted of blood. These receptors all come from a woman younger than 45 with Graves' ophthalmopathy.

Ten or more counts support this clonotype. J is TRBJ2-5 and V is TRBV6-1, with D tentatively TRBD1 or TRBD2 (5 bases each). CDR1 is MNHNS, CDR2 SASEGT, per germline. The CDR3 is 10 amino acids. V lost 10 bases and J lost 5, with 8 bases in between. For the CDR3, the DNA is TGTGCCACCTGGGGGGAGACCCAGTACTTC. This encodes CATWGETQYF.

This clonotype was observed a few times. The rearrangement joins TRBV19 to TRBJ1-2; D gene ambiguous. The germline CDR1 and CDR2 sequences are LNHDA and SQIVND (reference sequence). The CDR3 is 14 residues long. Deletions cut 3 bases from V and 4 bases from J, with 12 bases between. This CDR3 reads CASSISKGSYGYTF. The CDR3 bases are TGTGCCAGTAGTATTTCGAAGGGTAGCTATGGCTACACCTTC.

The chain carries TRBV6-1 and TRBJ1-1; D perhaps matches TRBD1 (5 bases). Germline V gene lookup returns CDR1 MNHNS and CDR2 SASEGT. Trimming shortened V by 1 base and J by 4 bases, and 19 bases separated the two germline ends. The CDR3 consists of 17 residues. CDR3 sequence reads: CASSEDPMRARGTEAFF. CDR3 sequence (DNA): TGTGCCAGCAGTGAAGACCCCATGAGGGCGAGGGGCACTGAAGCTTTCTTT.

This clonotype was counted ten times or more. The chain joins TRBV7-8 to TRBJ2-1, with TRBD2 matching 13 bases. The CDR3 is 17 amino acids. V lost 7 bases, J lost 8 bases, and 14 bases stayed unmatched. CDR1 and CDR2 from the germline V gene are SGHVS and FQNEAQ. The CDR3: CASTQGRTSGRTDEQFF. The CDR3 nucleotides read TGTGCCAGCACTCAAGGAAGGACTAGCGGGAGAACGGATGAGCAGTTCTTC.